This TCR beta chain appears in the sequencing data of a study of shared clonotypes between healthy human individuals. Study at large: Each donor's CD4 naive and CD4 memory cells filled three plates apiece, CD8 naive two, and CD8 memory one.

Naive CD45RA+ and memory CD45RA-negative subsets were split from CD4+ cells. Overall study results and limits: Sharing across several donors was seen in 4% to 6.5% of naive CD4 clonotypes.

The DNA input per sorted-subset replicate PCR was about 220 ng, corresponding to some 30,000 T cell genomes. Only in-frame clones appear in the TCRdb table, and some are missing; sequencing was by immunoSEQ multiplex PCR. Counted here are about 960,000 clones, roughly 72% occurring once; the ten biggest clones make up 1.5%. Comments on this clone: Its target is not known.

Germline lookup yields CDR1 MDHEN and CDR2 SYDVKM. The CDR3 has 12 residues. The V end lost 8 bases, the J end lost 3 bases, and 10 bases lay between the germline ends. The chain links TRBV28 to TRBJ1-1; D uncertain. This sequence was found in a young man in good health. The sequencing sample was made of memory CD4+ T cells sorted from blood. Subset described: CD45RA-negative fraction. CDR3 in amino acids: CASYRSDTEAFF. Written as DNA, the CDR3 is TGTGCCAGCTACAGAAGTGACACTGAAGCTTTCTTT.